The clone carrying this TCR beta chain turned up a few times. A library of TCRbeta sequences, prepared with unique molecular identifiers, was generated. One entry per CDR3 protein, called by TCRdb with MiXCR from the PCR reads. This sample has roughly 590,000 distinct CDR3 sequences; 16% occur once, and the top ten carry about 1.1%. These data come from a study of T-cell reconstitution after alpha-beta-depleted transplantation in children. The starting material was PBMCs from the stem cell graft donor, obtained from the stem cell graft. This receptor was identified in a human donor who donated a stem cell graft to a child with acute myeloid leukemia.

CDR3 DNA: TGTGCCAGCAGTCACAGGGATTACGAGCAGTACTTC. It translates to CASSHRDYEQYF. The V and J genes are TRBV12-3 or TRBV12-4 and TRBJ2-7; D is possibly TRBD1 (6 bases). The CDR3 runs 12 residues. V lost 5 bases to trimming and J lost 4 bases, with 9 bases between them.